This T cell receptor (beta chain) was sequenced in a study of T-cell reconstitution after alpha-beta-depleted transplantation in children. Broader study findings: Among T cells one year after transplant, newly produced cells accounted for most counts and diversity. Several hundred expanded graft clones reportedly supplied alpha-beta T cells about two months after transplant.

Turning to this clonotype: No antigen is known for it.

V was trimmed by 6 bases and J by 7 bases, leaving 19 bases between them. CDR1 is MNHNS and CDR2 is SASEGT in the germline V gene. The CDR3 sequence is 15 residues long. Unique molecular identifiers were incorporated into the prepared TCRbeta library. TCRdb re-called the PCR reads through MiXCR, storing one row per CDR3 protein. The data contain over 400,000 distinct CDR3 sequences, approximately 42% of them singletons. This TCR was sampled from a girl aged 2 to 10 with aplastic anemia, due to receive a stem cell transplant. The source was PBMCs, collected before TCRalphabeta/CD19-depleted stem cell transplant. J is TRBJ2-1 and V is TRBV6-1; tentatively, D is TRBD1 (7 bases). CDR3 in amino acids: CASSRRAAGGNEQFF. CDR3 nucleotide sequence: TGTGCCAGCAGCCGCAGAGCGGCAGGGGGGAATGAGCAGTTCTTC.